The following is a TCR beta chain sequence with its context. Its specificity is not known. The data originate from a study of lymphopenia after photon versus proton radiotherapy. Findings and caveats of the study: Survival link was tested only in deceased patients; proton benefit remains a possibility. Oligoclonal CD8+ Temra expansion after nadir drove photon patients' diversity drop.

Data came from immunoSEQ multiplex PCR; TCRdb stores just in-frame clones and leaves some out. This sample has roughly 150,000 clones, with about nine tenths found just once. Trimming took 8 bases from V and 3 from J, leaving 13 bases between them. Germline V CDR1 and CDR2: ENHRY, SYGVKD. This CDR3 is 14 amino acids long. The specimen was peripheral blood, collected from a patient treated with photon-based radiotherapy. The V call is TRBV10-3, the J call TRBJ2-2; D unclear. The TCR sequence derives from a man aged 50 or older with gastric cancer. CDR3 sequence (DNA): TGTGCCATCGGTTGGGGAACGGACACCGGGGAGCTGTTTTTT. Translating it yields CAIGWGTDTGELFF.